The present TCR beta chain was sequenced within a study of human T cells and chemical hapten exposure. TCRdb fed the RACE reads into MiXCR, producing one record per CDR3 protein. The sample lists under 70,000 distinct CDR3 sequences; around 10% were seen once. Time point of the sample: pre-sensitization, week 0. Treatment noted: therapeutic diphenylcyclopropenone sensitization with weekly scalp DPC. Germline assignment: CDR1 MNHNS and CDR2 SASEGT. The ends lost 11 bases at V and 6 bases at J; junction bases unmatched: 6. There are 12 residues in the CDR3. This material consisted of whole blood, taken in connection with sensitization to the hapten diphenylcyclopropenone (DPC). This sequence was found in a woman between 35 and 50 years old with alopecia areata. Some clones in this sample may be carry-over from other donors' samples. J is TRBJ1-5 and V is TRBV6-1, with 8 bases lining up with TRBD1. The CDR3 is CAGNRGGQPQHF. CDR3 in DNA: TGTGCCGGTAACAGGGGGGGTCAGCCCCAGCATTTT.